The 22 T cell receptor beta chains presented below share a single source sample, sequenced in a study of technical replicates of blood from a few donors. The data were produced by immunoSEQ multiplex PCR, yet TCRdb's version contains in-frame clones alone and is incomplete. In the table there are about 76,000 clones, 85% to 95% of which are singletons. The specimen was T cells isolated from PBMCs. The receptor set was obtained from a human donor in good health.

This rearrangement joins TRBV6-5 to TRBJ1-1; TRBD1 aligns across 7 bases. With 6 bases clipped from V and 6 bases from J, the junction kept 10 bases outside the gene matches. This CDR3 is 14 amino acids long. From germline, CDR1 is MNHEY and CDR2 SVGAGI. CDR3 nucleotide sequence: TGTGCCAGCAGCCTGCAGTCACAGGGGCCTGAAGCTTTCTTT. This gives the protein CASSLQSQGPEAFF.

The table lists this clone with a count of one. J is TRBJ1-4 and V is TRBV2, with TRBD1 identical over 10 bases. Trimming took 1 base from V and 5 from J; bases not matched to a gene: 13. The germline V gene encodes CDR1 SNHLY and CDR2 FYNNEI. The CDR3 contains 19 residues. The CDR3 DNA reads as TGTGCCAGCAGTGAAGAGACGGTTGGGGTGGGACAGGGGAATGAAAAACTGTTTTTT. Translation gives CASSEETVGVGQGNEKLFF.

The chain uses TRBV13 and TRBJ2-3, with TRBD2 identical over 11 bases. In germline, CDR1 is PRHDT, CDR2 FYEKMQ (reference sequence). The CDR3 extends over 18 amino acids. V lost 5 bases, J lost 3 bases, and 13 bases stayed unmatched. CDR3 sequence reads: CASSLLILAGGGTDTQYF. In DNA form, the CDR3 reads TGTGCCAGCAGCCTACTAATCCTAGCGGGAGGAGGTACAGATACGCAGTATTTT.

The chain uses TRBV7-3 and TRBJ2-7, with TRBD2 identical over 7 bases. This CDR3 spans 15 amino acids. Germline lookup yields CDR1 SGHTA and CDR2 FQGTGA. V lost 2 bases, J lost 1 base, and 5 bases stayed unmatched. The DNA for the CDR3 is TGTGCCAGCAGCTTAGGTCTAGCGGTATCCTACGAGCAGTACTTC. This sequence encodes CASSLGLAVSYEQYF.

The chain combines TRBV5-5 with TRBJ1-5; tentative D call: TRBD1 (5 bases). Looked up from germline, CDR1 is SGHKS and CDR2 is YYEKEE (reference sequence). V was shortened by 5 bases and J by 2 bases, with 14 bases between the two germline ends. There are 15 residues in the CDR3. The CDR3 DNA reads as TGTGCCAGCAGTATTCAGGGTATAGGCAATCAGCCCCAGCATTTT. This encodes CASSIQGIGNQPQHF.

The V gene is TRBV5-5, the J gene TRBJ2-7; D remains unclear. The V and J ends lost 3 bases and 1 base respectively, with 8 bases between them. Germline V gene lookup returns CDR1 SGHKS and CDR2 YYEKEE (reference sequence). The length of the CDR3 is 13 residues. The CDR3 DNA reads TGTGCCAGCAGCTCGGGTCCTTCCTACGAGCAGTACTTC. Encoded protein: CASSSGPSYEQYF.

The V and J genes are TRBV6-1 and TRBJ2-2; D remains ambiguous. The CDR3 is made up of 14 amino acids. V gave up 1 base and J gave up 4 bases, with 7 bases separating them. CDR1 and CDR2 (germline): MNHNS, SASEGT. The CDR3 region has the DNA TGTGCCAGCAGTGAAGAAATTCTCACCGGGGAGCTGTTTTTT. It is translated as CASSEEILTGELFF.

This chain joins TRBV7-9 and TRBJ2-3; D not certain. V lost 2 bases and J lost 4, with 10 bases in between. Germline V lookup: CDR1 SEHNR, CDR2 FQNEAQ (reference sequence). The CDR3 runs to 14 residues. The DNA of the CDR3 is TGTGCCAGCAGCTTACATCTGGGCCCAGATACGCAGTATTTT. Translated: CASSLHLGPDTQYF.

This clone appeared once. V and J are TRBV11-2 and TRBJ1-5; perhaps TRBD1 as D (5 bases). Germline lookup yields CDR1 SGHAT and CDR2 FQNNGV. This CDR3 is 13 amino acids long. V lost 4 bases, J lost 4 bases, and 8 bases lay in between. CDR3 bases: TGTGCCAGCAGCTCAAAGGGGAATCAGCCCCAGCATTTT. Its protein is CASSSKGNQPQHF. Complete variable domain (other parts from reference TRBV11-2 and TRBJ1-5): EAGVAQSPRYKIIEKRQSVAFWCNPISGHATLYWYQQILGQGPKLLIQFQNNGVVDDSQLPKDRFSAERLKGVDSTLKIQPAKLEDSAVYLCASSSKGNQPQHFGDGTRLSIL.

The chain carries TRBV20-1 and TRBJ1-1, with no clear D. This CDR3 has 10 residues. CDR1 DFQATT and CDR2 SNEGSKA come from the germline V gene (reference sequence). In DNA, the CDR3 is TGCAGCGCCCGGTACACTGAAGCTTTCTTT. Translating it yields CSARYTEAFF.

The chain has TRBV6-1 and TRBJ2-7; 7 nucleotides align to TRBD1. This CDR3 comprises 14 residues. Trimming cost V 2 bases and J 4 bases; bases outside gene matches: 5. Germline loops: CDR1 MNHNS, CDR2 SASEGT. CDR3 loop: CASSEYRGGYEQYF. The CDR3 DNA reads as TGTGCCAGCAGTGAATACAGGGGTGGATACGAGCAGTACTTC.

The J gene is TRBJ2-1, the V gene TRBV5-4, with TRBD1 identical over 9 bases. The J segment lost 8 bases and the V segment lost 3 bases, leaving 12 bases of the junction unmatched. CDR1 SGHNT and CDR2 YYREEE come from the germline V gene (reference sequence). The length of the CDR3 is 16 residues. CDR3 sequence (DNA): TGTGCCAGCAGCTCCATGGACAGGGGAGTTAGAGATGAGCAGTTCTTC. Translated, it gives CASSSMDRGVRDEQFF. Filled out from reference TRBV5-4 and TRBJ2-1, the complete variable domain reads ETGVTQSPTHLIKTRGQQVTLRCSSQSGHNTVSWYQQALGQGPQFIFQYYREEENGRGNFPPRFSGLQFPNYSSELNVNALELDDSALYLCASSSMDRGVRDEQFFGPGTRLTVL.

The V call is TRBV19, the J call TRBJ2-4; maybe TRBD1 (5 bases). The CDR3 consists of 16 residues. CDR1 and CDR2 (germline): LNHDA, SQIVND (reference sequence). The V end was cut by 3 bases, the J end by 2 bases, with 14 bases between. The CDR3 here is CASSIQGTRTKNIQYF. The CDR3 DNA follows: TGTGCCAGTAGTATTCAGGGTACGAGGACCAAAAACATTCAGTACTTC.

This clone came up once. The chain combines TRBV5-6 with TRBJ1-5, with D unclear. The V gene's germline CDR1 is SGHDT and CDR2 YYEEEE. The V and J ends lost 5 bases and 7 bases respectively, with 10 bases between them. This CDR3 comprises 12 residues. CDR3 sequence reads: CASSFSLQPQHF. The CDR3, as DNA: TGTGCCAGCAGTTTCTCTCTCCAGCCCCAGCATTTT.

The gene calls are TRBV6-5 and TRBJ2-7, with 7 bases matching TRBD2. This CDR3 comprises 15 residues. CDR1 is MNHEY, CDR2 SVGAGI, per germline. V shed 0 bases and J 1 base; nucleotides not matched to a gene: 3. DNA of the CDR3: TGTGCCAGCAGTTACTCACGCGGGAGTTCCTACGAGCAGTACTTC. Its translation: CASSYSRGSSYEQYF.

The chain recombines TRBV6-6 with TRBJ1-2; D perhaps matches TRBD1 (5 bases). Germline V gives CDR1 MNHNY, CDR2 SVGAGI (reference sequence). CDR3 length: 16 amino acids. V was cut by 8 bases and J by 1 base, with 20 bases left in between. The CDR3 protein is CASLGDYSLLNYGYTF. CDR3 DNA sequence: TGTGCCAGCTTAGGGGACTATTCTCTTCTTAACTATGGCTACACCTTC.

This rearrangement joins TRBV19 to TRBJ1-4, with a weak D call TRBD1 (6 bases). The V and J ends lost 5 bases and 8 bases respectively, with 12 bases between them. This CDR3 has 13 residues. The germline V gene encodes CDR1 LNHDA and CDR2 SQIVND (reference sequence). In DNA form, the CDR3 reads TGTGCCAGTAGTTCAGGGGAAGGCGAAAAACTGTTTTTT. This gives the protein CASSSGEGEKLFF.

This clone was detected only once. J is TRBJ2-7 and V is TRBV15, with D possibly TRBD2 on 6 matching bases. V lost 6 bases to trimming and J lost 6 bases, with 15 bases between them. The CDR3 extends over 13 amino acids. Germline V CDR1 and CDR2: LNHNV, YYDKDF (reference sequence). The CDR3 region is CATRDTEGIEQYF. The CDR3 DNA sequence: TGTGCCACCAGGGACACGGAGGGCATCGAGCAGTACTTC.

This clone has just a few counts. The CDR3 DNA sequence: TGTGCCAGCAGCTCACCGGGACTAGGATCCTACGAGCAGTACTTC. Translation: CASSSPGLGSYEQYF. The chain recombines TRBV5-4 with TRBJ2-7; TRBD2 matches 8 bases. The CDR3 is 15 residues long. Trimming at V came to 3 bases and at J to 1 base, leaving 6 bases not matched to a gene. CDR1 and CDR2 (germline): SGHNT, YYREEE (reference sequence).

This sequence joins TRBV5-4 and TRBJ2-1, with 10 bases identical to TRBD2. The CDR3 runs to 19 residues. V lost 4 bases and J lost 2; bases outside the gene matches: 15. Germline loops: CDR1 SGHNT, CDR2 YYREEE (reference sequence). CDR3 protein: CASSRSLAGEGAPYNEQFF. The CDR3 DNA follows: TGTGCCAGCAGCCGCTCGCTAGCGGGAGAGGGGGCCCCCTACAATGAGCAGTTCTTC.

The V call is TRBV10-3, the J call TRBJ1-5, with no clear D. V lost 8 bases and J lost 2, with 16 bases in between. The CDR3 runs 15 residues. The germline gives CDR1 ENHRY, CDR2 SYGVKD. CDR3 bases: TGTGCCATCGCCGAGGATACAATTGGCAATCAGCCCCAGCATTTT. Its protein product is CAIAEDTIGNQPQHF.

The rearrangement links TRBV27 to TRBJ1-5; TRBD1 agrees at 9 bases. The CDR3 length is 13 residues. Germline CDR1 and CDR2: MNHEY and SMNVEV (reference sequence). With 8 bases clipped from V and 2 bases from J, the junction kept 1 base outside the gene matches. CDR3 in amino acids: CASGTGRNQPQHF. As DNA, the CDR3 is TGTGCCAGCGGGACAGGGCGCAATCAGCCCCAGCATTTT.